The rows below give T cell receptor beta chains drawn from one sample of a study of cytomegalovirus exposure and HLA in healthy donors. Clones were read by immunoSEQ multiplex PCR, and TCRdb kept only the in-frame ones, dropping some. This table has fewer than 120,000 clones, 70% to 90% appearing once. Specimen: PBMCs. Every receptor here comes from a man aged 35 to 55 in good health and CMV-seronegative. CDR3s include the opening cysteine and the closing phenylalanine or tryptophan. The order of the fields is D gene, V gene, J gene, clone size, CDR3 protein, CDR3 DNA. A D gene is named only where the DNA matches it firmly. Where a row states a size, it is once, few, many or the class of an expanded clone; other rows omit it.

d_call: NA
v_call: TRBV4-2
j_call: TRBJ1-4
clone_size: NA
cdr3_aa: CASSQVPGGVNEKLFF
cdr3_nt: TGTGCCAGCAGCCAAGTACCGGGGGGGGTTAATGAAAAACTGTTTTTT

d_call: NA
v_call: TRBV29-1
j_call: TRBJ2-1
clone_size: once
cdr3_aa: CSGSLGVEQFF
cdr3_nt: TGCAGCGGGTCACTAGGAGTTGAGCAGTTCTTC

d_call: TRBD1
v_call: TRBV5-6
j_call: TRBJ1-5
clone_size: once
cdr3_aa: CASTQGSLEPQHF
cdr3_nt: TGTGCCAGCACACAGGGGAGCTTGGAGCCCCAGCATTTT

d_call: NA
v_call: TRBV6-5
j_call: TRBJ1-1
clone_size: NA
cdr3_aa: CASIHGTEAFF
cdr3_nt: TGTGCCAGCATCCACGGCACTGAAGCTTTCTTT

d_call: NA
v_call: TRBV7-3
j_call: TRBJ2-7
clone_size: NA
cdr3_aa: CASSPGPAGTYEQYF
cdr3_nt: TGTGCCAGCAGCCCTGGACCGGCGGGTACCTACGAGCAGTACTTC

d_call: NA
v_call: TRBV7-3
j_call: TRBJ1-2
clone_size: NA
cdr3_aa: CASSLYGEGGYTF
cdr3_nt: TGTGCCAGCAGCTTATATGGGGAGGGGGGCTACACCTTC

d_call: NA
v_call: TRBV5-1
j_call: TRBJ2-1
clone_size: NA
cdr3_aa: CASSFMSSYNEQFF
cdr3_nt: TGCGCCAGCAGCTTCATGAGCTCCTACAATGAGCAGTTCTTC

d_call: TRBD1
v_call: TRBV19
j_call: TRBJ1-2
clone_size: NA
cdr3_aa: CASSPGQGLYGYTF
cdr3_nt: TGTGCCAGTAGCCCGGGACAGGGTTTATATGGCTACACCTTC

d_call: NA
v_call: TRBV30
j_call: TRBJ2-3
clone_size: few
cdr3_aa: CASNTGLGTDTQYF
cdr3_nt: TGTGCCTCGAATACGGGATTGGGCACAGATACGCAGTATTTT

d_call: TRBD1
v_call: TRBV27
j_call: TRBJ1-2
clone_size: few
cdr3_aa: CASSGTGWGYTF
cdr3_nt: TGTGCCAGCTCTGGGACAGGGTGGGGCTACACCTTC

d_call: TRBD1
v_call: TRBV5-1
j_call: TRBJ1-1
clone_size: NA
cdr3_aa: CASNRDREFGAFF
cdr3_nt: TGCGCCAGCAACCGGGACAGGGAGTTCGGAGCTTTCTTT

d_call: TRBD2
v_call: TRBV12-5
j_call: TRBJ2-1
clone_size: NA
cdr3_aa: CASGLGLAGNEQFF
cdr3_nt: TGTGCTAGTGGTTTGGGACTAGCGGGTAATGAGCAGTTCTTC

d_call: TRBD2
v_call: TRBV15
j_call: TRBJ2-7
clone_size: NA
cdr3_aa: CATSRGLQGTSGGPYEQYF
cdr3_nt: TGTGCCACCAGCAGAGGGCTCCAGGGTACTAGCGGGGGGCCCTACGAGCAGTACTTC

d_call: NA
v_call: TRBV6-5
j_call: TRBJ2-7
clone_size: NA
cdr3_aa: CASSPTGAYEQYF
cdr3_nt: TGTGCCAGCAGTCCAACGGGTGCCTACGAGCAGTACTTC

d_call: NA
v_call: TRBV2
j_call: TRBJ1-5
clone_size: NA
cdr3_aa: CASSQTGYAQHF
cdr3_nt: TGTGCCAGCAGTCAGACGGGTTATGCCCAGCATTTT

d_call: NA
v_call: TRBV25-1
j_call: TRBJ1-2
clone_size: NA
cdr3_aa: CASSDGQNNYGYTF
cdr3_nt: TGTGCCAGCAGTGATGGCCAGAACAACTATGGCTACACCTTC

d_call: NA
v_call: TRBV5-4
j_call: TRBJ1-3
clone_size: NA
cdr3_aa: CASSLGGDDIYF
cdr3_nt: TGTGCCAGCAGCTTGGGGGGGGACGACATATATTTT

d_call: TRBD2
v_call: TRBV7-8
j_call: TRBJ2-3
clone_size: NA
cdr3_aa: CASSLAVAGGPKPSTDTQYF
cdr3_nt: TGTGCCAGCAGCTTAGCGGTAGCGGGGGGGCCCAAACCGAGCACAGATACGCAGTATTTT

d_call: TRBD1
v_call: TRBV6-5
j_call: TRBJ1-1
clone_size: NA
cdr3_aa: CASSETGLNTEAFF
cdr3_nt: TGTGCCAGCAGTGAGACAGGGCTGAACACTGAAGCTTTCTTT

d_call: TRBD1
v_call: TRBV30
j_call: TRBJ2-7
clone_size: NA
cdr3_aa: CAWSLTGQDYEQYF
cdr3_nt: TGTGCCTGGAGCCTCACGGGACAGGACTACGAGCAGTACTTC